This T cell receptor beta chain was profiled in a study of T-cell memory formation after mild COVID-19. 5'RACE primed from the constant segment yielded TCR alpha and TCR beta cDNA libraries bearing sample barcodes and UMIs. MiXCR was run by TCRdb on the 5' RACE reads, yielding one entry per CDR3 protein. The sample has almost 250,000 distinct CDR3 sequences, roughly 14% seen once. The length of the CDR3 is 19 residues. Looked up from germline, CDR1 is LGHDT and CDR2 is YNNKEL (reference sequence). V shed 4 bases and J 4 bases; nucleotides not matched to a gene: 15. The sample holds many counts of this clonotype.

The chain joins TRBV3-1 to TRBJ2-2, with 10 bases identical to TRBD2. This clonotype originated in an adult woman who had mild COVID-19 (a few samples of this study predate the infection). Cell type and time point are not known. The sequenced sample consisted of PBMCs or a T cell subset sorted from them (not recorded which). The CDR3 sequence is CASSPKETSGPGGTGELFF. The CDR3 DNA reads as TGTGCCAGCAGCCCGAAAGAGACTAGCGGGCCGGGAGGCACCGGGGAGCTGTTTTTT.